This TCR beta chain was identified during a study of CXCR3-negative and CXCR3-positive naive CD8 T cells. Study-level information: The libraries together contributed some 140 million TRB reads, each supplying about 1.5 +/- 0.3 million. General study findings and limits: TRB CDR3s of CXCR3-positive naive cells were more hydrophobic than those of CXCR3-negative naive cells. CXCR3 expression dropped partially after cryopreservation, and most assays relied on fresh PBMCs. Naive CXCR3-positive and CXCR3-negative cells shared similar TRBV-TRBJ usage, unlike memory cells.

All TRB cDNA libraries came from 5' RACE performed with UMI labels. TCRdb re-called the 5' RACE reads; every CDR3 protein appears as one record, without DNA. This table lists under 150,000 distinct CDR3 sequences. Regarding this clonotype: Its antigen is unidentified.

All CD8+ T cell subsets were sorted in triplicate at fewer than 350,000 cells each. Germline V lookup: CDR1 PRHDT, CDR2 FYEKMQ (reference sequence). The CDR3 is 14 amino acids. The receptor was derived from a human donor in good health. Some clones in this sample may be carry-over from other donors' samples. The sample comprised naive CXCR3+ CD8+ T cells from blood. The subset here: CD45RO-CCR7+CD27+CD95- naive CD8+ T cells expressing CXCR3 (TNR3+). V is TRBV13 and J is TRBJ2-7; checking the TCRdb D call of TRBD2 is not possible without DNA. The CDR3: CASSPGTASGTLYF. The whole variable domain, filled in from reference TRBV13 and TRBJ2-7, reads AAGVIQSPRHLIKEKRETATLKCYPIPRHDTVYWYQQGPGQDPQFLISFYEKMQSDKGSIPDRFSAQQFSDYHSELNMSSLELGDSALYFCASSPGTASGTLYFGPGTRLTVT.